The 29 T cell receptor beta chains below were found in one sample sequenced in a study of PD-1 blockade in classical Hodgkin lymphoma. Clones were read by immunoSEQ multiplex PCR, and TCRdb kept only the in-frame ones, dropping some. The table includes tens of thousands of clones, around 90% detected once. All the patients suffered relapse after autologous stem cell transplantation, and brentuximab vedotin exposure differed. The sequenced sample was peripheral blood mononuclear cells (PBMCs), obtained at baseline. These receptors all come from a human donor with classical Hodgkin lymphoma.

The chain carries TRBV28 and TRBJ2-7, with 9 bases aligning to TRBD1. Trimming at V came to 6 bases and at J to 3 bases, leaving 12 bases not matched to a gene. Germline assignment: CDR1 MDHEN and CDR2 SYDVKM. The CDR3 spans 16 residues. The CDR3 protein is CASSPDRDRDVYEQYF. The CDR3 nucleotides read TGTGCCAGCAGCCCGGACCGGGACAGGGACGTCTACGAGCAGTACTTC.

The CDR3 DNA sequence: TGTGCCAGCAGACCTTCGGGGGCTAGTGGCTACACCTTC. Translating it yields CASRPSGASGYTF. The chain employs TRBV27 and TRBJ1-2, with D possibly TRBD1 on 6 matching bases. Trimming left V 6 bases short and J 7 bases short, with 15 bases between. The germline CDR1 and CDR2 sequences are MNHEY and SMNVEV (reference sequence). The CDR3 loop spans 13 amino acids.

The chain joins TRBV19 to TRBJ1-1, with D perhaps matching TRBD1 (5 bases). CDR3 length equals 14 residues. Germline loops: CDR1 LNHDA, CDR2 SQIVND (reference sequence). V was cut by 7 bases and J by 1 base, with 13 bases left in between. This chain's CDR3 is CASTASRENTEAFF. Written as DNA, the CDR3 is TGTGCCAGTACAGCTTCCAGGGAGAACACTGAAGCTTTCTTT.

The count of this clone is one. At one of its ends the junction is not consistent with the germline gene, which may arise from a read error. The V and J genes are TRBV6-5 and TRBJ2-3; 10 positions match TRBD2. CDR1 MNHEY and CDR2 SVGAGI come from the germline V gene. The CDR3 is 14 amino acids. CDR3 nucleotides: TGTGCCAGCAGTTACGTACTTGAGGGACTAGCGTTCCGATTT. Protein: CASSYVLEGLAFRF.

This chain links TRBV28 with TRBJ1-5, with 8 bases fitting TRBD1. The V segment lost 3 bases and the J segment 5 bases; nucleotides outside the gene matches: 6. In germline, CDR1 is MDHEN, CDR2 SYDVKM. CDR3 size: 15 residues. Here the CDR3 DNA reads TGTGCCAGCAGTTTCCGGGACAGGTCTGATCAGCCCCAGCATTTT. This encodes CASSFRDRSDQPQHF. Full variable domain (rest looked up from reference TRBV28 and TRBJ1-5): DVKVTQSSRYLVKRTGEKVFLECVQDMDHENMFWYRQDPGLGLRLIYFSYDVKMKEKGDIPEGYSVSREKKERFSLILESASTNQTSMYLCASSFRDRSDQPQHFGDGTRLSIL.

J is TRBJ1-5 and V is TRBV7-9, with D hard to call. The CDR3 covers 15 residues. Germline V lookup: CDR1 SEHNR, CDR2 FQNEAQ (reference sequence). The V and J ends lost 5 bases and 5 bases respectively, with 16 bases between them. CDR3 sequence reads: CASSKDGGSYQPQHF. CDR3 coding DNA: TGTGCCAGCAGCAAGGACGGAGGTTCCTATCAGCCCCAGCATTTT.

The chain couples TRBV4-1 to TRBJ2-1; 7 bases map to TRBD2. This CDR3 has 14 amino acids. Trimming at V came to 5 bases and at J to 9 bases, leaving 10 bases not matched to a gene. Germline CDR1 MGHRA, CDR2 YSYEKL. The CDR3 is CASSSPWEGFEQFF. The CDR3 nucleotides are TGCGCCAGCAGCTCCCCCTGGGAGGGTTTTGAGCAGTTCTTC.

The chain's CDR3 is CASSLVTGPWNTEAFF. CDR3 DNA: TGTGCCAGCAGCTTAGTAACAGGTCCTTGGAACACTGAAGCTTTCTTT. J is TRBJ1-1 and V is TRBV7-8; tentatively, D is TRBD1 (5 bases). V lost 1 base, J lost 1 base, and 13 bases lay in between. This CDR3 is built from 16 residues. Germline assignment: CDR1 SGHVS and CDR2 FQNEAQ.

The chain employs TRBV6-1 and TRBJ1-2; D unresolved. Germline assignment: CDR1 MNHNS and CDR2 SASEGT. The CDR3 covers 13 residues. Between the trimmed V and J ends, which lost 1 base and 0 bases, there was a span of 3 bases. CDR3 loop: CASSEVANYGYTF. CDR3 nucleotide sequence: TGTGCCAGCAGTGAAGTAGCTAACTATGGCTACACCTTC.

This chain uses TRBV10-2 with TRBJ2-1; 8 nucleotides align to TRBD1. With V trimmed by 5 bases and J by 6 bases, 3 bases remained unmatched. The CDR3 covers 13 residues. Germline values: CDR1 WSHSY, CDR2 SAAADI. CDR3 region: CASSRTGSNEQFF. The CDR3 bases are TGCGCCAGCAGTAGGACAGGGAGCAATGAGCAGTTCTTC.

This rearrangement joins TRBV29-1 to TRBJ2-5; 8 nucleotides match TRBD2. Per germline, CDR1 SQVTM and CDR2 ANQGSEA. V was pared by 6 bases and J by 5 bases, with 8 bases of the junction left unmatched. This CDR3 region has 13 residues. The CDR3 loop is CSVLSGMDETQYF. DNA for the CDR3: TGCAGCGTCCTTAGCGGGATGGACGAGACCCAGTACTTC.

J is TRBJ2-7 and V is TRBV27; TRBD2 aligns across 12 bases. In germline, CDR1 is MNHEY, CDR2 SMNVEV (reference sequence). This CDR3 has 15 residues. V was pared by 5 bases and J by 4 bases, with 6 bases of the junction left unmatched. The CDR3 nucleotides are TGTGCCAGCAGTCCCGGACTAGCGGGGAGATACGAGCAGTACTTC. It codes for CASSPGLAGRYEQYF.

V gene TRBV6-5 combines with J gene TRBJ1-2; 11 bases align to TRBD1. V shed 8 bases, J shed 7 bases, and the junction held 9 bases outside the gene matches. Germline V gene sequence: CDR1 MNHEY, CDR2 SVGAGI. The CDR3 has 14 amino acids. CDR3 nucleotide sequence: TGTGCCAGCGGCCGGACAGGGGGCTTCTTTGGCTACACCTTC. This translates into CASGRTGGFFGYTF.

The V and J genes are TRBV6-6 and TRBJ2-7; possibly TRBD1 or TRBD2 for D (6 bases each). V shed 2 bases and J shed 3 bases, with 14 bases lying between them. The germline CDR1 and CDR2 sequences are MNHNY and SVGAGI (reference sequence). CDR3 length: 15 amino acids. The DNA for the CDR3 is TGTGCCAGCAGTTACGGGGGCGGGCGGGGCTACGAGCAGTACTTC. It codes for CASSYGGGRGYEQYF.

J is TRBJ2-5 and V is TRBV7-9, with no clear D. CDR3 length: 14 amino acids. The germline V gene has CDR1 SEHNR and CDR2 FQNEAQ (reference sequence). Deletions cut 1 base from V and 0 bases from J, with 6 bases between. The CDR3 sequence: CASSLVGHQETQYF. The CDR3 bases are TGTGCCAGCAGCTTAGTTGGGCACCAAGAGACCCAGTACTTC.

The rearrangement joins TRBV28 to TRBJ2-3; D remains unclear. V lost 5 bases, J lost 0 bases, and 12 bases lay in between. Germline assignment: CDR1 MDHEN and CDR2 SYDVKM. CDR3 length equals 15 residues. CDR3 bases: TGTGCCAGCAGTCCTCTGCGGCAGAGCACAGATACGCAGTATTTT. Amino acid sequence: CASSPLRQSTDTQYF. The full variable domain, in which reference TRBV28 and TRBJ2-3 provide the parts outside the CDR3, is DVKVTQSSRYLVKRTGEKVFLECVQDMDHENMFWYRQDPGLGLRLIYFSYDVKMKEKGDIPEGYSVSREKKERFSLILESASTNQTSMYLCASSPLRQSTDTQYFGPGTRLTVL.

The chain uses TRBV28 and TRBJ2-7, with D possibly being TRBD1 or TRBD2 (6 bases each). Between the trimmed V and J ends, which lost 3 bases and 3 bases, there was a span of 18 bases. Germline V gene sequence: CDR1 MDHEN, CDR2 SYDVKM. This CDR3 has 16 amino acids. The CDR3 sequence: CASSFSGGRGNYEQYF. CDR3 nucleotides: TGTGCCAGCAGTTTTAGTGGGGGGCGCGGAAACTACGAGCAGTACTTC.

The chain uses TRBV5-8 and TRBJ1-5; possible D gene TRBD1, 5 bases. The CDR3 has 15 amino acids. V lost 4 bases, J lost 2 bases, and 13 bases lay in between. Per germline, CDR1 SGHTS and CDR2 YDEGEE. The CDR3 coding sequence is TGTGCCAGCAGCCCAGGGACTGTCGGCAATCAGCCCCAGCATTTT. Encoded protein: CASSPGTVGNQPQHF.

As DNA, the CDR3 is TGTGCCAGCAGTTTATCGTTGGTCCACGAGCAGTACTTC. Residues: CASSLSLVHEQYF. The chain links TRBV27 to TRBJ2-7, with D uncertain. From germline, CDR1 is MNHEY and CDR2 SMNVEV (reference sequence). Trimming left V 0 bases short and J 5 bases short, with 8 bases between. The CDR3 loop spans 13 amino acids.

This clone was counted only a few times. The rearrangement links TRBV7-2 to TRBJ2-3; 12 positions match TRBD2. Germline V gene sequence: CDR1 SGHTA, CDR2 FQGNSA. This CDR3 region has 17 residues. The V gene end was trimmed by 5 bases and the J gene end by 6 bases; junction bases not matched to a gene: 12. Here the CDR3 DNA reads TGTGCCAGCAGCCTAAAAACTAGCGGGGGGATTTTTGATACGCAGTATTTT. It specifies CASSLKTSGGIFDTQYF.

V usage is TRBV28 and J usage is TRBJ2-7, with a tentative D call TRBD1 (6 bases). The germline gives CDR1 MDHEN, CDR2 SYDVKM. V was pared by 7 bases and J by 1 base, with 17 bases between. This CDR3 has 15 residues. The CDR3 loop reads CASTLSRQVSYEQYF. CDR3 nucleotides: TGTGCCAGCACCTTATCAAGACAGGTTTCCTACGAGCAGTACTTC.

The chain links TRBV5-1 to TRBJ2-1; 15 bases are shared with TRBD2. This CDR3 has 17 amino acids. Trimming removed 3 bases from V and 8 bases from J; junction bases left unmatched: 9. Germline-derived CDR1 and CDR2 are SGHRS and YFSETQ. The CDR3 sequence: CASSSARTSGGVDEQFF. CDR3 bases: TGCGCCAGCAGCTCCGCAAGGACTAGCGGGGGGGTCGATGAGCAGTTCTTC.

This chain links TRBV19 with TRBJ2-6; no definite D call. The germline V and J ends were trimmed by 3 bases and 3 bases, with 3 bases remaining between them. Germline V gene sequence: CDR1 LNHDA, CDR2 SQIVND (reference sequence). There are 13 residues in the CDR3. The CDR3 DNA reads TGTGCCAGTAGTATGGGTGGGGCCAACGTCCTGACTTTC. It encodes CASSMGGANVLTF.

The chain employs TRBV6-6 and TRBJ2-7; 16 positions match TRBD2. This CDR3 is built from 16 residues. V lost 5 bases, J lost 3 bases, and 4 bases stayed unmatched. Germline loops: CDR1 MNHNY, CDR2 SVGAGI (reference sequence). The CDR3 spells CASSKGLAGGIYEQYF. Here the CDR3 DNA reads TGTGCCAGCAGTAAGGGACTAGCGGGAGGGATCTACGAGCAGTACTTC.

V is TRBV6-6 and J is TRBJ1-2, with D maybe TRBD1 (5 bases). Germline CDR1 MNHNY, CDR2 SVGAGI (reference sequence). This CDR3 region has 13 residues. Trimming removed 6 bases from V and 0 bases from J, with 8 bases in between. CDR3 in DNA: TGTGCCAGCAGCCCGGGACCTAACTATGGCTACACCTTC. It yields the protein CASSPGPNYGYTF.

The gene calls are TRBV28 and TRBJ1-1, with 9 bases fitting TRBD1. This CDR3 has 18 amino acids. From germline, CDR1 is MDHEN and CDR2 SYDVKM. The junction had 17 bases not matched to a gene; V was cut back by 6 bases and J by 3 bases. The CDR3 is CASSFTPGQGRGDTEAFF. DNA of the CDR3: TGTGCCAGCAGCTTCACTCCGGGACAGGGAAGGGGTGACACTGAAGCTTTCTTT.

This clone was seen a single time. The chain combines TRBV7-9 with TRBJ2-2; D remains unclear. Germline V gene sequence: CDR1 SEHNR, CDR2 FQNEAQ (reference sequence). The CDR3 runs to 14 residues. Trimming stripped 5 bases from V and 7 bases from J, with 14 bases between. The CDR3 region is CASSAERVLGELFF. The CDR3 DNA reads TGTGCCAGCAGCGCAGAAAGGGTTCTCGGGGAGCTGTTTTTT.

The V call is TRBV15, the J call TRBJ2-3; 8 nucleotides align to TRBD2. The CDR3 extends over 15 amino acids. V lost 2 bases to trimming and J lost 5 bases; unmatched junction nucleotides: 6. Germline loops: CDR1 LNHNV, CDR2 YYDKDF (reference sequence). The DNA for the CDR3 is TGTGCCACCAGCAGACTCCCCACTAGCGGAGATACGCAGTATTTT. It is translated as CATSRLPTSGDTQYF.

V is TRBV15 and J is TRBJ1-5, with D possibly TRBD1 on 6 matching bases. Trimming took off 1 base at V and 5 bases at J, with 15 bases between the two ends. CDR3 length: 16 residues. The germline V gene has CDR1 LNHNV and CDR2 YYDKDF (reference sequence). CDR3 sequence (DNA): TGTGCCACCAGCAGAGGGGGTTGGGACACGGATCAGCCCCAGCATTTT. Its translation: CATSRGGWDTDQPQHF.